The present entry profiles one TCR beta chain with its context. Its antigen is currently unknown. These data belong to a study of cytotoxic CD8 clonotypes in ibrutinib-treated CLL. Germline-derived CDR1 and CDR2 are SGHTA and FQGNSA. The length of the CDR3 is 14 residues. After removal of 5 bases from V and 4 bases from J, the junction contained 5 bases not matched to a gene. Findings and caveats of the study: T-cell clonality at baseline went above that of age-matched healthy donors and rose and fell with circulating CD8+ T-cell counts. Under treatment, the uncommon public clonotypes either contracted or remained stable.

Clones were read by immunoSEQ multiplex PCR, and TCRdb kept only the in-frame ones, dropping some. Altogether over 200,000 clones are present, 60% to 80% being singletons, with the ten largest covering approximately 6%. The starting material was PBMCs, obtained after 12 months of ibrutinib treatment. This receptor was obtained from a human donor with chronic lymphocytic leukemia. This chain joins TRBV7-2 and TRBJ2-5, with 9 bases aligning to TRBD1. The CDR3 DNA follows: TGTGCCAGCAGCGTTGACAGGGGGGCAGAGACCCAGTACTTC. Translation gives CASSVDRGAETQYF.